A single sample gave rise to the 9 T cell receptor beta chains below, sequenced in a study of T cell responses to AZD1222 COVID-19 vaccine (dated by TCRdb to 2020 to 2023). Library preparation employed the immunoSEQ multiplex PCR assay. Drawn from immuneACCESS, this table holds only the in-frame rearrangements with V and J called that TCRdb kept. Clones are partly lost; checked studies trace under half to an unresolved V gene and leave the rest unexplained. The sample yields tens of thousands of clones; 80% to 90% were counted once. In total, the top ten clones hold 28% of the sample. Reading the label with the study, this specimen's time point is: about 28 days (+/-7) after the second vaccine dose. The sample in question was peripheral blood, obtained 28 days after the second AZD1222 dose. Source of these receptors: an adult who received the AZD1222 COVID-19 vaccine.

This clone was detected a few times. This chain links TRBV11-3 with TRBJ1-1; TRBD1 might be the D (6 bases). In germline, CDR1 is SGHNT, CDR2 YENEEA. Trimming removed 5 bases at V and 0 bases at J, with 13 bases between. CDR3 length equals 15 residues. CDR3 bases: TGTGCCAGCAGCCTGGGCAGGGGCCTGAACACTGAAGCTTTCTTT. Encoded protein: CASSLGRGLNTEAFF.

The V and J genes are TRBV28 and TRBJ2-7; D perhaps matches TRBD1 (5 bases). The CDR3 totals 15 residues. Germline CDR1 is MDHEN and CDR2 is SYDVKM. Trimming took 6 bases from V and 1 from J, leaving 16 bases between them. The CDR3 region has the DNA TGTGCCAGCAGCCCAGAACAGGTCTCATCCTACGAGCAGTACTTC. This codes for CASSPEQVSSYEQYF. The full variable domain, in which reference TRBV28 and TRBJ2-7 provide the parts outside the CDR3, is DVKVTQSSRYLVKRTGEKVFLECVQDMDHENMFWYRQDPGLGLRLIYFSYDVKMKEKGDIPEGYSVSREKKERFSLILESASTNQTSMYLCASSPEQVSSYEQYFGPGTRLTVT.

The rearrangement links TRBV10-3 to TRBJ2-7; 7 bases agree with TRBD1. Germline trimming cut 6 bases from V and 4 bases from J; bases unmatched to any gene: 6. This CDR3 has 13 amino acids. CDR1 is ENHRY, CDR2 SYGVKD, per germline. CDR3 in amino acids: CAISGDRNYEQYF. The CDR3, as DNA: TGTGCCATCAGCGGGGACAGAAATTACGAGCAGTACTTC.

V gene TRBV4-2 combines with J gene TRBJ2-3; D remains ambiguous. This CDR3 is built from 15 residues. The germline V gene has CDR1 LGHNA and CDR2 YNFKEQ. V lost 4 bases and J 5 bases, leaving 16 bases between the germline ends. CDR3 in DNA: TGTGCCAGCAGCCTTATGGGTCTCCTCCAAGATACGCAGTATTTT. Translation: CASSLMGLLQDTQYF.

The rearrangement joins TRBV4-3 to TRBJ2-1; 8 bases fit TRBD2. The CDR3 sequence is 17 residues long. V shed 0 bases, J shed 8 bases, and the junction held 12 bases outside the gene matches. Germline values: CDR1 LGHNA, CDR2 YSLEER. The CDR3 region is CASSQDGLAGTEDEQFF. In nucleotides, the CDR3 is TGCGCCAGCAGCCAAGATGGCCTAGCGGGTACCGAGGATGAGCAGTTCTTC.

The chain employs TRBV6-5 and TRBJ2-7; no clear D. This CDR3 is 12 amino acids long. Trimming took 6 bases from V and 2 from J, leaving 8 bases between them. Germline V gives CDR1 MNHEY, CDR2 SVGAGI. The CDR3 spells CASRTETYEQYF. CDR3 sequence (DNA): TGTGCCAGCAGGACGGAGACCTACGAGCAGTACTTC.

This chain uses TRBV4-2 with TRBJ2-3, with D perhaps TRBD2 (6 bases). Trimming pared 1 base from V and 10 bases from J, leaving 15 bases between. Per germline, CDR1 LGHNA and CDR2 YNFKEQ. This CDR3 spans 14 amino acids. CDR3 in amino acids: CASSQGTGLSSQYF. DNA for the CDR3: TGTGCCAGCAGCCAAGGTACGGGACTTAGTTCGCAGTATTTT.

The chain is built from TRBV5-1 and TRBJ1-1; D not resolved. V was trimmed by 2 bases and J by 1 base, leaving 3 bases between them. Germline V gene data show CDR1 as SGHRS and CDR2 as YFSETQ. The CDR3 extends over 12 amino acids. CDR3 sequence reads: CASSFGNTEAFF. The CDR3 DNA follows: TGCGCCAGCAGCTTCGGGAACACTGAAGCTTTCTTT.

The rearrangement joins TRBV9 to TRBJ2-2; D perhaps matches TRBD1 (6 bases). The germline V gene encodes CDR1 SGDLS and CDR2 YYNGEE. The CDR3 spans 16 residues. The ends were cut back, 3 bases at V and 4 bases at J, with 16 bases in the middle. The CDR3 nucleotides read TGTGCCAGCAGCGCACAGGGATTAGAGAGCACCGGGGAGCTGTTTTTT. Translated, it gives CASSAQGLESTGELFF.